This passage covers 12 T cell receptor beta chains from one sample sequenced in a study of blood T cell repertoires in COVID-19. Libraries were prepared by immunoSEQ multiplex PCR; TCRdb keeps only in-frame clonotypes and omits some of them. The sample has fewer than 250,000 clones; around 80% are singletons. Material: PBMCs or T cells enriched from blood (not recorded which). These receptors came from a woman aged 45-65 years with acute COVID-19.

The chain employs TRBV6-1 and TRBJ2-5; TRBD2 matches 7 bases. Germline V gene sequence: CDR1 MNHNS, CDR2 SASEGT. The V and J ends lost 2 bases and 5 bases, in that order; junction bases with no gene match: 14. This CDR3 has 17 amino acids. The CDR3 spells CASSESYLGRGGETQYF. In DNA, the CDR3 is TGTGCCAGCAGTGAATCGTACCTTGGACGGGGAGGGGAGACCCAGTACTTC.

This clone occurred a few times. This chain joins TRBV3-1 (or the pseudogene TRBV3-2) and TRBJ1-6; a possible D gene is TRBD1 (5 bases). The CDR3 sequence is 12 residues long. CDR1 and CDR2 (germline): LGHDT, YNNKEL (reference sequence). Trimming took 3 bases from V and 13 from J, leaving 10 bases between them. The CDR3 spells CASSHAGLPLHF. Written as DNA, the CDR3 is TGTGCCAGCAGCCATGCAGGGCTCCCCCTCCACTTT.

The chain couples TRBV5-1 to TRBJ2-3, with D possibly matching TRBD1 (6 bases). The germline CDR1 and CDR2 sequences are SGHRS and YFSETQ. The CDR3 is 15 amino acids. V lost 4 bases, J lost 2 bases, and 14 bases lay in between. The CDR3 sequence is CASSTQGPFTDTQYF. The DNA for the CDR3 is TGCGCCAGCAGCACACAGGGCCCCTTCACAGATACGCAGTATTTT.

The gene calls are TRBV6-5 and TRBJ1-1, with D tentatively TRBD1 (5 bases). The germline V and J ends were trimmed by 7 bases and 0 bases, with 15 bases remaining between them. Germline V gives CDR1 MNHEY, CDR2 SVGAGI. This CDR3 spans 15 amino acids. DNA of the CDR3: TGTGCCAGCAACCCAGGGACTTACATGAACACTGAAGCTTTCTTT. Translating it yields CASNPGTYMNTEAFF.

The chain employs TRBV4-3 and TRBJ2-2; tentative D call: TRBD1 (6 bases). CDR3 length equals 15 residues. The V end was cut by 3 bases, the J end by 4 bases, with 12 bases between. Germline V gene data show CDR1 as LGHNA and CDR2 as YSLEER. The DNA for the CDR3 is TGCGCCAGCAGCCACCCGACAGGCCGCACCGGGGAGCTGTTTTTT. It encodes CASSHPTGRTGELFF.

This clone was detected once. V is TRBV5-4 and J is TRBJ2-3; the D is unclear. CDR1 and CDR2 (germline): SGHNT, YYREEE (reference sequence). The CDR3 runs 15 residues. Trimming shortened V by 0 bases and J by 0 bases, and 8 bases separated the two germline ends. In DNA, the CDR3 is TGTGCCAGCAGCTTGGGTGTCATGAGCACAGATACGCAGTATTTT. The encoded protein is CASSLGVMSTDTQYF.

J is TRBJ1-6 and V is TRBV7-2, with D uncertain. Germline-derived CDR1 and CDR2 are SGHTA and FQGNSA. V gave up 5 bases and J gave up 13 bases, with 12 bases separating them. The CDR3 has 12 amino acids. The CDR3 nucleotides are TGTGCCAGCAGCAATCAACGCGCCCCCCTCCACTTT. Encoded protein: CASSNQRAPLHF.

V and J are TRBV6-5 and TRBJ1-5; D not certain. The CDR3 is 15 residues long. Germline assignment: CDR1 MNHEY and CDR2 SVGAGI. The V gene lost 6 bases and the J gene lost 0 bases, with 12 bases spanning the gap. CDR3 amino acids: CASRTDFNSNQPQHF. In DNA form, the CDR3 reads TGTGCCAGCAGGACGGACTTTAATAGCAATCAGCCCCAGCATTTT.

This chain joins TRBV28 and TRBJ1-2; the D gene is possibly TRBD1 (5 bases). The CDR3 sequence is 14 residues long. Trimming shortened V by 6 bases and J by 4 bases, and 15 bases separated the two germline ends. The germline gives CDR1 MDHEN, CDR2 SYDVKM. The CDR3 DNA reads TGTGCCAGCAGGTCAGGGAATAGGGGCTATGGCTACACCTTC. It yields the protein CASRSGNRGYGYTF.

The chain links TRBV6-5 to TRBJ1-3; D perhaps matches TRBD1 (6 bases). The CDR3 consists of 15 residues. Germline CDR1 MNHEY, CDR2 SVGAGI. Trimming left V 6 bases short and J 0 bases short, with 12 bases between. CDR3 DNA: TGTGCCAGCAGCCGTGACAGGTTCTCTGGAAACACCATATATTTT. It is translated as CASSRDRFSGNTIYF.

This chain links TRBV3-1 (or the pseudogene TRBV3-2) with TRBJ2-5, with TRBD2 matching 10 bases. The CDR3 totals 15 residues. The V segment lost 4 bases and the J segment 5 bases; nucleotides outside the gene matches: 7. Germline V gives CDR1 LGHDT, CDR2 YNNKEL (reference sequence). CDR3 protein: CASSRGSGGAETQYF. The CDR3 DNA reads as TGTGCCAGCAGCCGGGGCAGCGGGGGGGCGGAGACCCAGTACTTC.

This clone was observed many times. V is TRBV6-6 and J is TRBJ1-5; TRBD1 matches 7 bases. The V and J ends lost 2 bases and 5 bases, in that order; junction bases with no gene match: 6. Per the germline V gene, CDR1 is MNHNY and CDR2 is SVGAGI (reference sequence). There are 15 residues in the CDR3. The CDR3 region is CASSYAGTEYQPQHF. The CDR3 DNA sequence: TGTGCCAGCAGTTACGCCGGGACAGAGTATCAGCCCCAGCATTTT.